Below, one T cell receptor (beta chain) is given with its context. Its cognate antigen is unknown. Based on a CD8+CD4-CCR7+CD45RA+ profile, naive CD8 T cells were sorted. This entry belongs to a study of molecular identifiers for immune sequencing clone quantification. Notes on the study in general: Over 97% of effector molecules, but under 1% in naive cells, were held by clones with more than 20 RNA copies. Spiked Jurkat TCR RNA equivalent to one cell reportedly surfaced among approximately 990,000 naive cells.

From the PCR reads, TCRdb called clonotypes with MiXCR, one entry per CDR3 protein. This sample yields approximately 20,000 distinct CDR3 sequences, of which about a fifth are seen a single time; 5% to 7% belongs to the top ten. This TCR derives from a human donor in good health. Some libraries in this study had Jurkat cell RNA spiked in. The sample taken for sequencing was naive CD8+ T cells from blood, with Jurkat cell RNA spiked in. Subset of the sample: FACS-sorted CD8+CD4-CCR7+CD45RA+ naive T cells.

In DNA form, the CDR3 reads TGCAGCGCTGTGGGGTGGTTTGGAGCTTTCTTT. Protein: CSAVGWFGAFF. The chain is built from TRBV29-1 and TRBJ1-1, with D unclear. The V gene's germline CDR1 is SQVTM and CDR2 ANQGSEA. The CDR3 spans 11 residues. V lost 7 bases and J 10 bases, leaving 16 bases between the germline ends. The whole variable domain, filled in from reference TRBV29-1 and TRBJ1-1, reads SAVISQKPSRDICQRGTSLTIQCQVDSQVTMMFWYRQQPGQSLTLIATANQGSEATYESGFVIDKFPISRPNLTFSTLTVSNMSPEDSSIYLCSAVGWFGAFFGQGTRLTVV.